A selection of T cell receptor beta chains follows, all from one sample in a study of glioma-infiltrating T cells. TCRdb reprocessed the multiplex PCR reads via MiXCR and lists one record per CDR3 protein. In the table there are some 180,000 distinct CDR3 sequences, around 30% of which are singletons. The sequenced sample was glioma tissue, nonneoplastic brain tissue, or PBMCs (not recorded which). All receptors derive from a human donor with low-grade glioma or glioblastoma, undergoing nonglioma brain surgery, or in good health (not recorded which). Both conserved end residues are part of each CDR3. D genes are given only for firm matches. Expanded clones get a size class; other rows say once, few or many, or leave the size out.

.	TRBV19	TRBD2	13	TRBJ2-1	TGTGCCAGTACCCTCCAGCGGGGTGATGAGCGGTTCTTC	CASTLQRGDERFF
many	TRBV7-2	.	15	TRBJ1-5	TGTGCCAGCAGCGTAGCCCATGATAGCAATCAGCCCCAGCATTTT	CASSVAHDSNQPQHF
many	TRBV20-1	.	14	TRBJ2-3	TGCAGTGCTAGCCTCGGGGCCGATACAGATACGCAGTATTTT	CSASLGADTDTQYF
.	TRBV5-4	TRBD2	16	TRBJ2-5	TGTGCCAGCAGTATGAAACTAGCGGGAGGCCCAGAGACCCAGTACTTC	CASSMKLAGGPETQYF
few	TRBV4-3	TRBD1	17	TRBJ2-6	TGCGCCAGCAGCCAATCAGGGGGCGCCTCTGGGGCCAACGTCCTGACTTTC	CASSQSGGASGANVLTF
.	TRBV4-1	TRBD1	14	TRBJ2-7	TGCGCCAGCAGCCAGGACAGGGTCGCCTACGAGCAGTACTTC	CASSQDRVAYEQYF
many	TRBV25-1	.	13	TRBJ2-3	TGTGCCAGCAGTTCAGGGGGGGCAGATACGCAGTATTTT	CASSSGGADTQYF
.	TRBV3-1	TRBD1	15	TRBJ1-2	TGTGCCAGCAGCTCAGAGGGACAGGGGATGAGCGGCTACACCTTC	CASSSEGQGMSGYTF
many	TRBV6-1	.	14	TRBJ1-1	TGTGCCAGCAGTCTACGGGGGCGGGACACTGAAGCTTTCTTT	CASSLRGRDTEAFF
.	TRBV11-3	.	13	TRBJ1-4	TGTGCCAGCAGCCGGACAGCAAATGAAAAACTGTTTTTT	CASSRTANEKLFF
.	TRBV6-2/TRBV6-3	TRBD2	15	TRBJ2-3	TGTGCCAGCAAGACTATTAGCGGGAGGGGGGATACGCAGTATTTT	CASKTISGRGDTQYF
.	TRBV20-1	TRBD2	15	TRBJ2-3	TGCAGTGCTAGACCCAGCGGGAGATTGACAGATACGCAGTATTTT	CSARPSGRLTDTQYF
many	TRBV5-8	.	11	TRBJ2-1	TGTGCCAGCAGCTTTACCCATGAGCAGTTCTTC	CASSFTHEQFF
few	TRBV3-1	TRBD2	13	TRBJ2-7	TGTGCCAGCAGCCGGGGACTAGCGGCCGAGCAGTACTTC	CASSRGLAAEQYF
many	TRBV7-9	TRBD1	15	TRBJ1-1	TGTGCCAGCAGCGTAGAAGGGGGCGTTTTCACTGAAGCTTTCTTT	CASSVEGGVFTEAFF
many	TRBV28	.	14	TRBJ2-2	TGTGCCAGCAGTTTATGGGCCAACACCGGGGAGCTGTTTTTT	CASSLWANTGELFF
.	TRBV7-9	.	15	TRBJ2-5	TGTGCCAGCAGCTTAGGGGGGACATATCAAGAGACCGAGTACTTT	CASSLGGTYQETEYF
many	TRBV18	TRBD1	15	TRBJ2-1	TGTGCCAGCTCACCCGGGACAGGGGGCTACAATGAGCAGTTCTTC	CASSPGTGGYNEQFF
many	TRBV5-8	TRBD1	16	TRBJ1-5	TGTGCCAGCAGCCCCCTGGGACAGGGGTATCATCAGCCCCAGCATTTT	CASSPLGQGYHQPQHF
.	TRBV4-1	.	17	TRBJ1-5	TGCGCCAGCAGCCAAGATAGGGGCAGCTCTTGGGAACAGCCCCAGCATTTT	CASSQDRGSSWEQPQHF
many	TRBV27	TRBD2	15	TRBJ2-1	TGTGCCAGCAGTTTACGGGGACTAGCGGGAAGTGAGCAGTTCTTC	CASSLRGLAGSEQFF
once	TRBV27	TRBD2	15	TRBJ2-1	TGTGCCAGCAGTATTTCTAGCGGGAGTGGCTACAAGCAGTTCTTC	CASSISSGSGYKQFF
many	TRBV4-2	.	16	TRBJ1-1	TGTGCCAGCAGCCCCGACCGGGGAAGGGCGCCTGGTGGAGCTTTCTTT	CASSPDRGRAPGGAFF
many	TRBV4-2	.	13	TRBJ2-7	TGTGCCAGCAGCCAAGTGTCGGCGGGAGAGCAGTACTTC	CASSQVSAGEQYF
many	TRBV6-2/TRBV6-3	.	13	TRBJ1-2	TGTGCCAGCAGTTTCACAGGTTTGGATGGCTACACCTTC	CASSFTGLDGYTF
.	TRBV7-8	TRBD2	16	TRBJ2-7	TGTGCCAGCAGCTTAGAACCGGGACTACCTCCCTACGAGCAGTACTTC	CASSLEPGLPPYEQYF
many	TRBV12-3/TRBV12-4	.	16	TRBJ2-1	TGTGCCAGCACCAGGCCCGGGGGTCGGGACTACAATGAGCAGTTCTTC	CASTRPGGRDYNEQFF
few	TRBV29-1	TRBD1	12	TRBJ2-5	TGCAGCGTTGCAGGGGGCCAAGAGACCCAGTACTTC	CSVAGGQETQYF
.	TRBV6-2/TRBV6-3	TRBD2	14	TRBJ2-3	TGTGCCAGCAGTTACAGAGGGAGGGAAGATACGCAGTATTTT	CASSYRGREDTQYF
.	TRBV6-1	.	13	TRBJ2-5	TGTGCCAGCAGTGAAGCAATCACAGAGACCCAGTACTTC	CASSEAITETQYF
many	TRBV29-1	.	11	TRBJ2-1	TGCAGCGTTGGCTCCCAGTTTGAGCAGTTCTTC	CSVGSQFEQFF
.	TRBV9	TRBD2	19	TRBJ2-1	TGTGCCAGCATCCCCCGACTAGCGGGAGGCCCTCGGGTATACAATGAGCAGTTCTTC	CASIPRLAGGPRVYNEQFF
many	TRBV6-5	.	18	TRBJ1-1	TGTGCCAGCAGTTACTCTATCCCTCGGGGGGCCTTGAACACTGAAGCTTTCTTT	CASSYSIPRGALNTEAFF
.	TRBV19	TRBD2	18	TRBJ2-1	TGTGCCAGTAGTATCGCGGGACTAGCGCCTAGCTCCTACAATGAGCAGTTCTTC	CASSIAGLAPSSYNEQFF
many	TRBV6-1	.	15	TRBJ2-3	TGTGCCAGCAGTTTGGAGGGACAAGTCACAGATACGCAGTATTTT	CASSLEGQVTDTQYF
.	TRBV11-1	TRBD1	14	TRBJ1-5	TGTGCCAGCAGCCCGGGACAGGGAGAACAGCCCCAGCATTTT	CASSPGQGEQPQHF
many	TRBV4-1	.	14	TRBJ1-2	TGCGCCAGCAGCCAAGGCGACACAGGCTATGGCTACACCTTC	CASSQGDTGYGYTF
.	TRBV6-2/TRBV6-3	.	13	TRBJ2-5	TGTGCCAGCAGTTATTTGTCCCAAGAGACAAAGTACTTC	CASSYLSQETKYF
few	TRBV19	.	15	TRBJ1-1	TGTGCCAGTAGTATCTCCCGGGCCTCGAACACTGAAGCTTTCTTT	CASSISRASNTEAFF
many	TRBV11-1	.	16	TRBJ2-2	TGTGCCAGCAGCTTAGGGCAGGCCCCGAACACCGGGGAGCTGTTTTTT	CASSLGQAPNTGELFF
.	TRBV27	.	15	TRBJ2-7	TGTGCCAGCAGTTTAGGAGGGAAGGGTGTATTAGAGCAGTACTTC	CASSLGGKGVLEQYF
many	TRBV19	.	13	TRBJ2-1	TGTGCCAGTAGTATAGGACAGGGAGGATTGAAGTTCTTC	CASSIGQGGLKFF
few	TRBV5-4	.	14	TRBJ1-3	TGTGCCAGCAGCTTGGCGACGTCCCGAAACACCATATATTTT	CASSLATSRNTIYF
.	TRBV4-3	.	13	TRBJ2-5	TGCGCCAGCAGCCAAGATAGGTCGGAGACCCAGTACTTC	CASSQDRSETQYF
.	TRBV28	.	15	TRBJ2-2	TGTGCCAGTAGTTTGCTTACAGCGAACAACGGGGAGCTGTTTTTT	CASSLLTANNGELFF